This T cell receptor beta chain was profiled in a study of CD8 T cells in Susac syndrome. General study findings and limits: Across the total CD8+ repertoires, about 15 Susac-specific public clones were detected, and across the CD8+ TEMRA repertoires, roughly five such clones were detected.

To note about this clonotype: Its antigen is not identified.

The CDR3 has 17 amino acids. CDR1 is MNHEY and CDR2 is SVGAGI in the germline V gene. Trimming removed 0 bases from V and 0 bases from J; junction bases left unmatched: 5. An input of roughly 0.5 to 1 ug of RNA was subjected to reverse transcription using random hexamers. One entry per CDR3 protein, called by TCRdb with MiXCR from the immunoSEQ multiplex PCR reads. The data hold some 200,000 distinct CDR3 sequences, with 85% to 95% observed a single time. Each Susac syndrome patient had definite or probable disease by recently defined criteria. The sample consisted of CD8+ T cells from PBMCs. The J gene is TRBJ2-3, the V gene TRBV6-5; 8 nucleotides align to TRBD1. This receptor was taken from a human donor with Susac syndrome. CDR3 residues: CASSYSQGAASTDTQYF. In nucleotides, the CDR3 is TGTGCCAGCAGTTACTCGCAGGGGGCGGCAAGCACAGATACGCAGTATTTT.